The subject of this entry is one T cell receptor beta chain. Its specific antigen is unknown. No clone much larger than this one lies a single base away; base qualities are absent. The CDR3 regions of human TCRbeta chains were analyzed by immunosequencing. As for how the authors treated the data: Repertoire TCRs were matched against a reference library of SARS-CoV-2-specific TCRs generated with the MIRA antigen-specificity platform. Breadth was defined as the fraction of unique TCRs that were SARS-CoV-2-associated, and depth was defined as the fraction of total T cells that were SARS-CoV-2-associated. Using the MIRA data, each spike-specific TCR was assigned both to the spike region to which the TCR was reactive and to a CD4 or CD8 class. Log10-transformed breadth and depth values were compared by one-way ANOVA with Sidak's multiple comparisons tests. TCRdb took over this immuneACCESS table, retaining in-frame rearrangements with V and J assigned. Such tables are incomplete; in checked studies, under half of the missing clones stem from an unresolved V gene, and the remainder is unexplained. The V and J calls and clone size come from that table; D and trimming were worked out from the DNA. A total of around 66,000 clones appear in this sample, roughly 84% of them only once. Jointly, the top ten make up around 15% of the sample.

CDR1 and CDR2 were assigned from the germline V gene (reference sequence) as LNHDA and SQIVND. Relative to germline, V is missing 4 bases and J is missing 2 bases, with 11 bases of the junction outside any gene match. CDR3 length: 17 amino acids, cysteine to phenylalanine. The CDR3 DNA has 51 bases and is translated from base 1. The time point label corresponds to: baseline before first vaccination. The vaccinee samples were drawn from two UK trials, COV001 and COV002, one of which was a single-blind randomized controlled phase 2/3 trial testing AZD1222 (ChAdOx1 nCoV-19) in healthy adults. For TCRbeta chain sequencing, PBMC samples were collected from trial participants at day 0 and at day 28 after the second dose. These data come from a study of T cell responses to AZD1222 COVID-19 vaccine (dated by TCRdb to the early 2020s). With respect to the entire study: AZD1222 recipients given second doses at about 4 weeks or at about 12 weeks were pooled, since spike-specific TCR depth and breadth were not found to differ between the two schedules. TCR sequencing covered 233 trial participants: 207 given two doses of AZD1222 and 26 given two doses of MenACWY control vaccine. Trial participants were enrolled by age into 18-55, 56-69 and 70-plus year subgroups, with approximately 150, 30 and 60 TCR-sequenced participants respectively. The study at large found these results: Because no day 14 peak-response samples were available, repertoires were characterized only after the peak T cell response. Participants were mostly white British, with more females than males. The authors suggested clonal diversity may have been underestimated. The whole spike protein was spanned by vaccine-associated CD4 TCRs, and dominant responses were seen in regions 160-218 and 743-854. The 56-69-year group was small, and its depth increase did not reach significance, likely because of low power. Epitopes outside the regions mutated in the B.1.351 and B.1.1.7 variants were reportedly recognized by nearly half of the unique spike-specific TCRs. After two AZD1222 doses, spike-specific TCR breadth and depth were significantly higher than at day 0 and than in MenACWY recipients. Only six AZD1222 recipients were SARS-CoV-2 seropositive at baseline, limiting conclusions about previously exposed vaccinees.

In this chain, TRBV19 is recombined with TRBJ2-7, and TRBD1 aligns with 10 junction nucleotides. This sample comprised peripheral blood, obtained on day 0 of AZD1222 vaccination. This TCR came from an adult in good health. The CDR3 protein: CASSTSAGQGSPYEQYF. Here is the DNA: TGTGCCAGTAGTACTTCCGCGGGACAGGGGTCCCCCTACGAGCAGTACTTC.